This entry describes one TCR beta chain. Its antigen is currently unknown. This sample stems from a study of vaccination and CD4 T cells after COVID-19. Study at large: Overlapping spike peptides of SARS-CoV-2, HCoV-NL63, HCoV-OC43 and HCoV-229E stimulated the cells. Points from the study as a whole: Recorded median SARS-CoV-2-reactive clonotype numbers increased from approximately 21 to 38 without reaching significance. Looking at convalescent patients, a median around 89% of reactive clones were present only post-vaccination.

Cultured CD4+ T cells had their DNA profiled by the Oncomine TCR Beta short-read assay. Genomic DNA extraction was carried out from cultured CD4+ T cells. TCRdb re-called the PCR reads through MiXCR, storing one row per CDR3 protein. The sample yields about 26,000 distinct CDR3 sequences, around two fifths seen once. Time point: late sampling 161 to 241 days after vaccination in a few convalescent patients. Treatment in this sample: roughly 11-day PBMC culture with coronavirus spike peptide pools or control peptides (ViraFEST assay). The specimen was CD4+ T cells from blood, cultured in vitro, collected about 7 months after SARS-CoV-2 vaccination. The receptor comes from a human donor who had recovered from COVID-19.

The CDR3 DNA is TGTGCCAGCACTACATGGTCTAGCGAGAACACCGGGGAGCTGTTTTTT. This encodes CASTTWSSENTGELFF. The chain uses TRBV28 and TRBJ2-2, with TRBD2 as a possible D gene (6 bases). The CDR3 loop spans 16 amino acids. V lost 7 bases, J lost 1 base, and 16 bases lay in between. CDR1 and CDR2 from the germline V gene are MDHEN and SYDVKM.